The rows below give T cell receptor beta chains drawn from one sample of a study of blood T cell repertoires in COVID-19. Only in-frame clones appear in the TCRdb table, and some are missing; sequencing was by immunoSEQ multiplex PCR. The table has 270,000 or so clones, around nine tenths seen once. Specimen: peripheral blood. The receptors originated from a man aged 35 to 55 with active or convalescent COVID-19. Both conserved end residues are trimmed from each CDR3.

cdr3_aa: ASSFEVAQY
v_call: TRBV12-3/TRBV12-4

cdr3_aa: ASSYTIAGLGTGELF
v_call: TRBV27

cdr3_aa: ASSRDFQGTGANVLT
v_call: TRBV4-1

cdr3_aa: ASSEGSSGLAGPTGRTQY
v_call: TRBV7-8

cdr3_aa: ASSLADRVTTIY
v_call: TRBV5-6

cdr3_aa: ASGLAEEGNTIY
v_call: TRBV12-5

cdr3_aa: ASSARQANTGELF
v_call: TRBV9

cdr3_aa: ASSEEGVFFGNTIY
v_call: TRBV2

cdr3_aa: ATSGLDARSSYNEQF
v_call: TRBV24-1

cdr3_aa: ASSPGTVRNTIY
v_call: TRBV28

cdr3_aa: ASSVGGGPRTDTQY
v_call: TRBV9

cdr3_aa: ASSLGDTLNQPQH
v_call: TRBV19

cdr3_aa: ASPAGTGMSTEAF
v_call: TRBV28

cdr3_aa: ASTTRGGSGYT
v_call: TRBV25-1

cdr3_aa: ATSDFHRVHYNEQF
v_call: TRBV24-1

cdr3_aa: ASSLGQGYGYT
v_call: TRBV28

cdr3_aa: ASSLRQGRDNEQF
v_call: TRBV7-9

cdr3_aa: ASSQLDRASPLH
v_call: TRBV3-1/TRBV3-2

cdr3_aa: ASTPGSRTPTDTQY
v_call: TRBV5-4

cdr3_aa: ASSSGTDNSPLH
v_call: TRBV28

cdr3_aa: ASTLAGGPGEQF
v_call: TRBV10-2

cdr3_aa: ASSYRDSPYNEQF
v_call: TRBV6-6

cdr3_aa: ASSVGQINTGELF
v_call: TRBV5-1

cdr3_aa: ASSNTNTGNTIY
v_call: TRBV5-4

cdr3_aa: ASSLAGTGSDTQY
v_call: TRBV5-1

cdr3_aa: SVEGTGGVYEQY
v_call: TRBV29-1

cdr3_aa: ASSLEQGWTEAF
v_call: TRBV5-1

cdr3_aa: ASSLEGRATEAF
v_call: TRBV5-1

cdr3_aa: ASSPSLGSAQETQY
v_call: TRBV11-1

cdr3_aa: ASSQAGGSTDTQY
v_call: TRBV4-1

cdr3_aa: ATGTGNQPQH
v_call: TRBV19

cdr3_aa: ASPPPPGDGTEAF
v_call: TRBV18

cdr3_aa: SVEMPGAMKQF
v_call: TRBV29-1

cdr3_aa: SASPGGGNEQY
v_call: TRBV20-1

cdr3_aa: ASIGGPNYEQY
v_call: TRBV19

cdr3_aa: ASSLVTVAKNIQY
v_call: TRBV7-2

cdr3_aa: ASSFRTGELF
v_call: TRBV28

cdr3_aa: ASSYISGGYMYGYT
v_call: TRBV6-5

cdr3_aa: ASSPGTGYNQPQH
v_call: TRBV6-5

cdr3_aa: ASGTSVDTQY
v_call: TRBV12-3/TRBV12-4

cdr3_aa: AAGRENNEQF
v_call: TRBV27

cdr3_aa: ASAGWGDEPYGYT
v_call: TRBV6-5

cdr3_aa: ASSSGTSQEKLF
v_call: TRBV7-2

cdr3_aa: ASSVGTPSGNTIY
v_call: TRBV9

cdr3_aa: ASSVVGTPGAGELF
v_call: TRBV9

cdr3_aa: ASSQDHPRIRSYNEQF
v_call: TRBV3-1/TRBV3-2

cdr3_aa: ASSPGQGGAGELF
v_call: TRBV7-8

cdr3_aa: ASSEIAGGYNEQF
v_call: TRBV6-4

cdr3_aa: ASFLSRDNPSYEQY
v_call: TRBV18

cdr3_aa: ASSLARLEATNEKLF
v_call: TRBV7-9

cdr3_aa: ASGRVSRGELF
v_call: TRBV28

cdr3_aa: ASSRTTQGSGANVLT
v_call: TRBV27

cdr3_aa: ASSREQGRDEQF
v_call: TRBV5-4